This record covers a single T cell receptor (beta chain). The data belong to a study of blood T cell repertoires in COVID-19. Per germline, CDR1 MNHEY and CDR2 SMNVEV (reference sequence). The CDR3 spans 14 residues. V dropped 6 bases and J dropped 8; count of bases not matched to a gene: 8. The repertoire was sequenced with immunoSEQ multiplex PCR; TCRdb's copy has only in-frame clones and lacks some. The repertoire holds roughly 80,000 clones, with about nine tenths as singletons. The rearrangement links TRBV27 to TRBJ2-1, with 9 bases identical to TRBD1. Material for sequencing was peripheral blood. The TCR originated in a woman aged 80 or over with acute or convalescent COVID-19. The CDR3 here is CASRRTGDRDEQFF. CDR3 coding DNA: TGTGCCAGCAGGCGAACAGGGGACAGGGATGAGCAGTTCTTC.